This TCR beta chain was found in a study of T cell responses to AZD1222 COVID-19 vaccine. Study-wide points: Sampled repertoires all dated from after the peak T cell response. Two AZD1222 administrations were followed by greater Spike-specific TCR breadth and depth. At baseline, seropositivity was found in only five or six AZD1222 recipients. White British ancestry dominated among donors, who included more females, and clonal diversity was possibly underestimated.

The protocol was immunoSEQ multiplex PCR, while the TCRdb copy is restricted to in-frame clones and leaves out a portion. The profile shows tens of thousands of clones, roughly 89% of them singletons. V was pared by 3 bases and J by 6 bases, with 11 bases between. The CDR3 extends over 13 amino acids. Germline V gene lookup returns CDR1 SEHNR and CDR2 FQNEAQ (reference sequence). This clone occurred a few times. Antigen: not known. Sequencing used peripheral blood, obtained on day 0 of MenACWY control vaccination. The J gene is TRBJ1-1, the V gene TRBV7-9, with D possibly being TRBD1 (5 bases). This clonotype originated in an adult in good health. The CDR3 loop is CASSLGPGPEAFF. Written as DNA, the CDR3 is TGTGCCAGCAGCTTGGGGCCAGGGCCTGAAGCTTTCTTT.